This T cell receptor beta chain was found in a study of quantifying T cell responses using KT2 cells. Study as a whole: Reverse transcription used primers in the TCR alpha and beta constant regions. Estimated efficiency of the T4 ligation step was above 8.5% under optimum conditions.

This clonotype has a handful of counts. V shed 5 bases and J shed 1 base, with 8 bases lying between them. Germline V lookup: CDR1 SGHAT, CDR2 FQNNGV. The CDR3 runs 13 residues. A single-stranded UMI oligo with SP2 sequence was ligated to cDNA 3' ends. An equimolar mix of RC1.1 and RC1.2 primed the beta chain across TRBC1 and TRBC2. TCRdb re-derived calls from the UMI-ligation and nested PCR reads in MiXCR, one entry per CDR3 protein. The table lists over 35,000 distinct CDR3 sequences, more than 15% of them singletons, with less than 45% in the top ten. A range of KT2-to-PBMC ratios was made using fixed PBMC numbers.

The sequencing input was PBMCs spiked with cells of the T cell clone KT2. This receptor was identified in a human donor. This sequence joins TRBV11-2 and TRBJ1-1; D remains unclear. CDR3 sequence: CASSPQQNTEAFF. DNA for the CDR3: TGTGCCAGCAGCCCACAACAGAACACTGAAGCTTTCTTT.